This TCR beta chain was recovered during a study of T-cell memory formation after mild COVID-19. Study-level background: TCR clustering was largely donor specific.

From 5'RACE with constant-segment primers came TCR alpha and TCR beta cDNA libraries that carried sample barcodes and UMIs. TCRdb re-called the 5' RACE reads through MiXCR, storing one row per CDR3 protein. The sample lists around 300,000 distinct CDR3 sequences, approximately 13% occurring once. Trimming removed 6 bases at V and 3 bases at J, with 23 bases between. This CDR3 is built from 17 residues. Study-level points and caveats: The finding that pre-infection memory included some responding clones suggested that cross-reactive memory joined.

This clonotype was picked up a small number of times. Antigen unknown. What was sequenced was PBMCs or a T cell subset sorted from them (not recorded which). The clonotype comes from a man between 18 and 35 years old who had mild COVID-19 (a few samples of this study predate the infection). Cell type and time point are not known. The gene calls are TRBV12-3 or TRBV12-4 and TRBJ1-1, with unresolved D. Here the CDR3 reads CASSTLGEEGWYTEAFF. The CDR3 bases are TGTGCCAGCAGCACCCTCGGGGAGGAGGGCTGGTACACTGAAGCTTTCTTT.